A single sample is the source of the 22 T cell receptor beta chains below, sequenced in a study of blood T cells in healthy people across ages. Together with a sample-barcoded 5' primer, a J-beta primer mix was included in a second PCR lasting about 7 to 11 cycles. TCRdb independently ran MiXCR on the 5' RACE reads; one entry per CDR3 protein. This table holds around 1,500,000 distinct CDR3 sequences, 28% found once. Specimen: blood. The receptors were sampled from a woman aged 30 to 39 in good health.

The chain uses TRBV6-5 and TRBJ1-2; TRBD1 is a possible D gene (6 bases). Trimming took off 5 bases at V and 4 bases at J, with 20 bases between the two ends. Germline CDR1 reads MNHEY; CDR2 reads SVGAGI. The CDR3 runs to 16 residues. As DNA, the CDR3 is TGTGCCAGCAGTCGATCCAGGGGCCCCTCTCGCTATGGCTACACCTTC. It is translated as CASSRSRGPSRYGYTF.

This clonotype has only a few counts. The rearrangement joins TRBV28 to TRBJ1-1, with 9 nucleotides matching TRBD1. Trimming removed 10 bases from V and 4 bases from J; junction bases left unmatched: 7. Germline V gene lookup returns CDR1 MDHEN and CDR2 SYDVKM. CDR3 length: 13 residues. CDR3 sequence (DNA): TGTGCCACCCTATCGGACAGGGGCACTGAAGCTTTCTTT. Translation gives CATLSDRGTEAFF.

The V and J genes are TRBV6-5 and TRBJ2-7; 7 bases are a match to TRBD1. Germline CDR1 and CDR2: MNHEY and SVGAGI. Trimming took 2 bases from V and 6 from J; bases not matched to a gene: 7. The CDR3 totals 14 residues. The CDR3 spells CASSYDLRGREQYF. In nucleotides, the CDR3 is TGTGCCAGCAGTTACGATTTGAGGGGGCGCGAGCAGTACTTC.

The sample holds a few counts of this clonotype. The rearrangement joins TRBV20-1 to TRBJ1-5; no definite D call. The CDR3 spans 13 residues. The germline gives CDR1 DFQATT, CDR2 SNEGSKA (reference sequence). V was trimmed by 2 bases and J by 6 bases, leaving 11 bases between them. The CDR3 is CSARNVIGQPQHF. CDR3 DNA sequence: TGCAGTGCTAGAAACGTGATCGGTCAGCCCCAGCATTTT.

The V gene is TRBV30, the J gene TRBJ2-1; the D gene is possibly TRBD2 (7 bases). This CDR3 has 13 amino acids. V was pared by 5 bases and J by 7 bases, with 15 bases between. CDR1 is GTSNPN, CDR2 SVGIG, per germline (reference sequence). The CDR3 region has the DNA TGTGCCTGGTCCGTGGCGGGGGCGAATGAGCAGTTCTTC. Its protein is CAWSVAGANEQFF.

Only a few counts were recorded for this clonotype. The rearrangement uses TRBV5-5 and TRBJ2-5, with D perhaps TRBD1 (7 bases). CDR3 length: 14 residues. Germline-derived CDR1 and CDR2 are SGHKS and YYEKEE (reference sequence). Trimming took off 4 bases at V and 1 base at J, with 11 bases between the two ends. Written as DNA, the CDR3 is TGTGCCAGCAGCGGAGGGACAGCCCAAGAGACCCAGTACTTC. Translated: CASSGGTAQETQYF.

A note on this clonotype: One junction end does not reproduce the germline sequence, and a read error may be involved. This chain joins TRBV5-1 and TRBJ2-7; tentatively, D is TRBD2 (6 bases). This CDR3 is 16 amino acids long. Germline V gene lookup returns CDR1 SGHRS and CDR2 YFSETQ. The CDR3 loop reads CVSSDPAGESSYEQYF. The CDR3 nucleotides are TGCGTCAGCAGCGACCCAGCGGGCGAAAGCTCCTACGAGCAGTACTTC.

This clonotype showed up many times. The V and J genes are TRBV29-1 and TRBJ2-1; no definite D call. V lost 4 bases to trimming and J lost 1 base, with 8 bases between them. CDR1 and CDR2 from the germline V gene are SQVTM and ANQGSEA. This CDR3 comprises 13 residues. CDR3 sequence reads: CSVAPPSYNEQFF. The CDR3 coding sequence is TGCAGCGTTGCCCCGCCTTCCTACAATGAGCAGTTCTTC.

Only a few counts were recorded for this clonotype. The V call is TRBV28, the J call TRBJ2-7; 9 bases line up with TRBD1. The end of the DNA fits TRBJ2-5 better, so the J call may be wrong. Germline loops: CDR1 MDHEN, CDR2 SYDVKM. The CDR3 totals 15 residues. CDR3 bases: TGTGCCAGCAGAAAGGGACAGGGACTTGGCGAGACCCAGTACTTC. The encoded protein is CASRKGQGLGETQYF.

The V call is TRBV6-2 or TRBV6-3, the J call TRBJ2-7, with 11 bases fitting TRBD2. J gave up 2 bases and V 4 bases, and 10 bases lay outside the gene matches. Per the germline V gene, CDR1 is MNHEY and CDR2 is SVGEGT. This CDR3 is built from 17 residues. CDR3 protein: CASSSPSLAGGAYEQYF. Written as DNA, the CDR3 is TGTGCCAGCAGTTCCCCCAGTCTAGCGGGAGGCGCCTACGAGCAGTACTTC.

In regard to this clonotype: A much larger clonotype is one base distant, so this may be a read error. The rearrangement joins TRBV25-1 to TRBJ2-5; no clear D. Germline V gene lookup returns CDR1 MGHDK and CDR2 SYGVNS. With 3 bases removed from V and 11 bases from J, the gap between germline ends came to 16 bases. The CDR3 sequence is 13 residues long. The CDR3 DNA reads TGTGCCAGCAGTGACCATCAGATCTATGAGCAGTACTTC. As protein: CASSDHQIYEQYF.

This clonotype was seen a handful of times. V usage is TRBV7-2 and J usage is TRBJ1-1; maybe TRBD1 (5 bases). Trimming left V 3 bases short and J 8 bases short, with 13 bases between. This CDR3 contains 13 residues. From germline, CDR1 is SGHTA and CDR2 FQGNSA. The CDR3 DNA sequence: TGTGCCAGCAGCTTGGTTGTCTCAGGGGAAGCTTTCTTT. Residues: CASSLVVSGEAFF.

This rearrangement joins TRBV12-3 or TRBV12-4 to TRBJ2-7; D might be TRBD1 or TRBD2, each matching 5 bases. The V and J ends lost 6 bases and 5 bases respectively, with 17 bases between them. The CDR3 covers 14 residues. This CDR3 reads CASRFRDAIDEQYF. The CDR3 nucleotides read TGTGCCAGCAGGTTCCGGGACGCGATCGACGAGCAGTACTTC.

This chain links TRBV7-9 with TRBJ2-7; 8 bases align to TRBD2. J gave up 5 bases and V 5 bases, and 8 bases lay outside the gene matches. Germline CDR1 SEHNR, CDR2 FQNEAQ (reference sequence). This CDR3 is 14 amino acids long. The CDR3 reads CASSSQRERDEQYF. The CDR3 coding sequence is TGTGCCAGCAGCAGCCAGCGGGAGCGAGACGAGCAGTACTTC.

This clonotype appeared a few times. The chain employs TRBV28 and TRBJ2-6; D is possibly TRBD1 (6 bases). CDR3 length: 18 residues. Trimming removed 3 bases at V and 0 bases at J, with 15 bases between. Germline V gene sequence: CDR1 MDHEN, CDR2 SYDVKM. The CDR3 is CASSFSGRGLSGANVLTF. CDR3 sequence (DNA): TGTGCCAGCAGTTTCTCGGGCAGGGGCCTCTCTGGGGCCAACGTCCTGACTTTC.

The V and J genes are TRBV24-1 and TRBJ1-5; D gene uncertain. The V and J ends lost 8 bases and 2 bases respectively, with 3 bases between them. The length of the CDR3 is 11 residues. Germline V lookup: CDR1 KGHDR, CDR2 SFDVKD. The CDR3 protein is CATTRNQPQHF. The CDR3 DNA reads TGTGCCACCACGCGCAATCAGCCCCAGCATTTT.

The V gene is TRBV6-6, the J gene TRBJ2-4, with D maybe TRBD2 (6 bases). The germline CDR1 and CDR2 sequences are MNHNY and SVGAGI (reference sequence). The CDR3 extends over 16 amino acids. V lost 2 bases and J 0 bases, leaving 11 bases between the germline ends. CDR3 sequence: CASSYHRTIAKNIQYF. The CDR3 DNA follows: TGTGCCAGCAGTTACCACAGGACTATAGCCAAAAACATTCAGTACTTC.

The rearrangement joins TRBV12-3 or TRBV12-4 to TRBJ2-3; TRBD2 might be the D (6 bases). Trimming pared 3 bases from V and 0 bases from J, leaving 16 bases between. The CDR3 loop spans 17 amino acids. In DNA, the CDR3 is TGTGCCAGCAGTTTGTCTAGCGCACGGGGAAGCACAGATACGCAGTATTTT. It specifies CASSLSSARGSTDTQYF.

The V call is TRBV6-5, the J call TRBJ1-1, with 9 bases lining up with TRBD1. CDR3 size: 16 residues. In germline, CDR1 is MNHEY, CDR2 SVGAGI. V was clipped by 0 bases and J by 0 bases; unmatched bases: 2. The CDR3 here is CASSYSTGGLNTEAFF. The CDR3 DNA follows: TGTGCCAGCAGTTACTCGACAGGGGGGTTGAACACTGAAGCTTTCTTT.

The chain uses TRBV6-6 and TRBJ2-5; possibly TRBD1 for D (5 bases). Trimming took 4 bases from V and 3 from J, leaving 12 bases between them. The CDR3 covers 14 residues. The germline V gene has CDR1 MNHNY and CDR2 SVGAGI (reference sequence). CDR3 coding DNA: TGTGCCAGCAGTTTGGTGGACACGAAAGAGACCCAGTACTTC. Translating it yields CASSLVDTKETQYF.

This sequence joins TRBV7-9 and TRBJ2-1, with D possibly matching TRBD1 (6 bases). Trimming removed 7 bases at V and 2 bases at J, with 18 bases between. This CDR3 has 16 amino acids. Germline V gene sequence: CDR1 SEHNR, CDR2 FQNEAQ (reference sequence). CDR3 nucleotide sequence: TGTGCCAGCACCCACAGGGAGCCGGGCGCCTACAATGAGCAGTTCTTC. Translating gives CASTHREPGAYNEQFF.

V usage is TRBV6-2 or TRBV6-3 and J usage is TRBJ2-7, with D possibly being TRBD1 or TRBD2 (6 bases each). V was pared by 7 bases and J by 5 bases, with 18 bases between. This CDR3 has 14 residues. Germline CDR1 MNHEY, CDR2 SVGEGT. CDR3 bases: TGTGCCAGCAATGTAGGGGGGAGTACTAACGAGCAGTACTTC. Its protein product is CASNVGGSTNEQYF.